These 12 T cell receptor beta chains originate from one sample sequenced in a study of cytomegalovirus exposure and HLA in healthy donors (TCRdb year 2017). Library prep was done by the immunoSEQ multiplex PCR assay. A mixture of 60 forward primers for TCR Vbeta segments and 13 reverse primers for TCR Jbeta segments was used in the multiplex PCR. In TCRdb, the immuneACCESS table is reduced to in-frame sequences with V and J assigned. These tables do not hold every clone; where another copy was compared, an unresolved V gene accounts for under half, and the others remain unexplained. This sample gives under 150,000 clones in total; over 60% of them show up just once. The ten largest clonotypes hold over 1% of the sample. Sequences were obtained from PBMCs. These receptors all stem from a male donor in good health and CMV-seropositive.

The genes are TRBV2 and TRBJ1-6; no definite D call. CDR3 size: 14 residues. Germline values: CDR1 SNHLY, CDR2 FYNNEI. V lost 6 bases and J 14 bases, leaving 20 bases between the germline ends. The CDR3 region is CASRRVAGLSTLHF. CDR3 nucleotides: TGTGCCAGCAGGAGGGTTGCTGGTCTCTCGACCCTCCACTTT.

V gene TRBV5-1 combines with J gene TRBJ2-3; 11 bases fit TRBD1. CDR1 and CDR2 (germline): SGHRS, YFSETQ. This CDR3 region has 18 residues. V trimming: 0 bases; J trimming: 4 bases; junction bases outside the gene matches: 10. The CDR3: CASSLGTGGASLADTQYF. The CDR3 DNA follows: TGCGCCAGCAGCTTGGGGACAGGGGGCGCGTCGCTAGCAGATACGCAGTATTTT.

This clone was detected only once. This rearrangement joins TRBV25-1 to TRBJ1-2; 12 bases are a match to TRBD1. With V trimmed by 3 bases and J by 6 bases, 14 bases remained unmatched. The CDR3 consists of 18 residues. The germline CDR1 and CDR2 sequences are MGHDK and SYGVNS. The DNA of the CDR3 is TGTGCCAGCAGTGACACCATACGGCCGGGACAGGGGGCAGATGGCTACACCTTC. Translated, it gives CASSDTIRPGQGADGYTF.

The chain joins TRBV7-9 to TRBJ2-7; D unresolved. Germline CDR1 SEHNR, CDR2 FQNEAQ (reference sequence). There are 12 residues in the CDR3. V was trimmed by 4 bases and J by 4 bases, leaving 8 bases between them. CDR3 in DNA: TGTGCCAGCAGCTCGCAGTTTTACGAGCAGTACTTC. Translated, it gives CASSSQFYEQYF.

The CDR3 reads CASNSGGPNIQYF. The DNA for the CDR3 is TGTGCCAGCAATTCGGGAGGCCCAAACATTCAGTACTTC. The genes are TRBV9 and TRBJ2-4; TRBD2 agrees at 7 bases. Germline CDR1 is SGDLS and CDR2 is YYNGEE. The V and J ends lost 6 bases and 6 bases, in that order; junction bases with no gene match: 6. The CDR3 has 13 residues.

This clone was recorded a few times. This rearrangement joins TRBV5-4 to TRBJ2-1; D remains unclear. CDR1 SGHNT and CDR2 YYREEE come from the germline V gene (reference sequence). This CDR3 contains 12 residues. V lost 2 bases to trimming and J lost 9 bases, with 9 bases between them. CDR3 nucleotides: TGTGCCAGCAGCTTTCACGGCGGTGAGCAGTTCTTC. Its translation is CASSFHGGEQFF.

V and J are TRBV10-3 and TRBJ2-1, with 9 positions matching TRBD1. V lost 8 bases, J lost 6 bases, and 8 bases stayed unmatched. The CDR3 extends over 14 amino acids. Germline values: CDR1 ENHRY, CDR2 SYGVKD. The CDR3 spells CAISPGQGSNEQFF. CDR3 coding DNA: TGTGCCATCTCACCGGGACAGGGATCCAATGAGCAGTTCTTC.

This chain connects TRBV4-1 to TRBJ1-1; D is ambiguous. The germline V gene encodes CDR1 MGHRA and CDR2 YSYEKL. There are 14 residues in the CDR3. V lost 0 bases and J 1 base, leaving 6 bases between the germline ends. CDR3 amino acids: CASSQEGENTEAFF. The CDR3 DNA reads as TGCGCCAGCAGCCAAGAAGGAGAGAACACTGAAGCTTTCTTT.

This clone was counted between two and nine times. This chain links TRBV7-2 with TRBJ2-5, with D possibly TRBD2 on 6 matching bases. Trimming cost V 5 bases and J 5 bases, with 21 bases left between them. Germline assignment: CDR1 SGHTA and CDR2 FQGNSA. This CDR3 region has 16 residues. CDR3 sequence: CASSRGRARGGETQYF. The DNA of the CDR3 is TGTGCCAGCAGCCGAGGTCGTGCGCGGGGTGGGGAGACCCAGTACTTC.

This CDR3 is CASSSLAESTDTQYF. The CDR3 coding sequence is TGTGCCAGCAGTTCGTTAGCGGAAAGCACAGATACGCAGTATTTT. The genes are TRBV6-6 and TRBJ2-3, with D perhaps matching TRBD2 (6 bases). Deletions cut 4 bases from V and 0 bases from J, with 11 bases between. CDR3 size: 15 residues. Per the germline V gene, CDR1 is MNHNY and CDR2 is SVGAGI (reference sequence).

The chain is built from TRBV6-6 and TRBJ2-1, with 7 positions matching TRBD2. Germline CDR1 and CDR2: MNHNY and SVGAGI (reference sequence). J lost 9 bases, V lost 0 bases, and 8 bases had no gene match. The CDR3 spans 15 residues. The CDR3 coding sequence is TGTGCCAGCAGTTACTCGAATGCGGGAGAGACTGAGCAGTTCTTC. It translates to CASSYSNAGETEQFF.

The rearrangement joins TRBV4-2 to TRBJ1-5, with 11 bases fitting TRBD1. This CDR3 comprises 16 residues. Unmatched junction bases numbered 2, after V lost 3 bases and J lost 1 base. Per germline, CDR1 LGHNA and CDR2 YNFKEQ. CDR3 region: CASSQRTGGSNQPQHF. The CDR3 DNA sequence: TGTGCCAGCAGCCAGCGGACAGGGGGCAGCAATCAGCCCCAGCATTTT.